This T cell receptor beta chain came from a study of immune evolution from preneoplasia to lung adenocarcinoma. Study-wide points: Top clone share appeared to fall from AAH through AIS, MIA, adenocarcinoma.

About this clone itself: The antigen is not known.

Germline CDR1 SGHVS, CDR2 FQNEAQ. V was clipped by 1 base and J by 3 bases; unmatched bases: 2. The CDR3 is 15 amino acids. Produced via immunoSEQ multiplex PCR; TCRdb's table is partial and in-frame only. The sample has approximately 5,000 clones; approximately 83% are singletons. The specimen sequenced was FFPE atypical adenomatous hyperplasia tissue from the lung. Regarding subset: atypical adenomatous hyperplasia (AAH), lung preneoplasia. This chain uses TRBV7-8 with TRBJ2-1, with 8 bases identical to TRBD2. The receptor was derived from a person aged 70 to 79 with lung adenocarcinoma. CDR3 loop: CASSLVGTSYNEQFF. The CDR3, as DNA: TGTGCCAGCAGCTTAGTAGGGACTAGCTACAATGAGCAGTTCTTC.